These T cell receptor beta chains were read from a single sample in a study of spatial heterogeneity in lung cancer. Each CDR3 protein gets one entry after TCRdb re-called the 5' RACE reads with MiXCR. The repertoire holds tens of thousands of distinct CDR3 sequences, with 2.5% to 3.5% as singletons. Sequenced material: normal lung tissue next to the tumor, taken at surgery. These receptors were obtained from a male donor with early-stage non-small cell lung cancer. Both conserved end residues are part of each CDR3. Fields, in order: J gene, clone size, V gene, D gene, CDR3 DNA, CDR3 protein. D genes are given only for firm matches. Some rows mark clone size as missing; the rest say once, few, many or name a class of expanded clone.

>TRBJ2-2|many|TRBV11-2|TRBD1
TGTGCCAGCAGCCCCGGGACAGGGTTCCCCCCGAACACCGGGGAGCTGTTTTTT
CASSPGTGFPPNTGELFF
>TRBJ2-1|many|TRBV5-1|TRBD2
TGCGCCAGCAGCTTGGCCTTAGCGGGAGTGGGCGATGAGCAGTTCTTC
CASSLALAGVGDEQFF
>TRBJ2-7|few|TRBV28|TRBD1
TGTGCCAGCAGTTCCCACGACAGGGGAGGCGAGCAGTACTTC
CASSSHDRGGEQYF
>TRBJ1-1|many|TRBV4-2|.
TGTGCCAGCAGCCCCATTAGAAGGGGATCTGAAGCTTTCTTT
CASSPIRRGSEAFF
>TRBJ1-1|many|TRBV3-1|.
TGTGCCAGCAGCCAAGAGGGGCTTACGGCTTTCTTT
CASSQEGLTAFF
>TRBJ1-1|few|TRBV7-8|.
TGTGCCAGCAGCTTAGTTCGGGGACAGAACACTGAAGCTTTCTTT
CASSLVRGQNTEAFF
>TRBJ2-7|many|TRBV28|.
TGTGCCAGCAGTCACCCTTGGTCTTCGGGGGCAGACTTC
CASSHPWSSGADF
>TRBJ2-2|few|TRBV12-3/TRBV12-4|.
TGTGCCAGCAGTTTCCTAGGGTTCACCGGGGAGCTGTTTTTT
CASSFLGFTGELFF
>TRBJ1-6|many|TRBV10-3|.
TGTGCCATCAGTCCACAGAATTCACCCCTCCACTTT
CAISPQNSPLHF
>TRBJ2-3|many|TRBV7-3|TRBD2
TGTGCCAGCAGCTTAAATCCTAGCGGGGGCCCTACAGATACGCAGTATTTT
CASSLNPSGGPTDTQYF
>TRBJ2-2|many|TRBV5-1|.
TGCGCCAGCAGCTTGGCCCCTGGAGTTGCCGGGGAGCTGTTTTTT
CASSLAPGVAGELFF
>TRBJ2-2|many|TRBV6-6|TRBD1
TGTGCCAGCAGTGACAGGGGGAGCGGGGAGCTGTTTTTT
CASSDRGSGELFF
>TRBJ2-1|few|TRBV18|.
TGTGCCAGCTCACCACCGATCCATGAGCAGTTCTTC
CASSPPIHEQFF
>TRBJ1-5|many|TRBV7-2|TRBD1
TGTGCCAGCAGCCGAGGACAGGGTCCTTATCAGCCCCAGCATTTT
CASSRGQGPYQPQHF
>TRBJ2-2|many|TRBV4-2|TRBD2
TGTGCCAGCAGCCAAGGCCGACTCGGAGCGGGGGCCGGGGAGCTGTTTTTT
CASSQGRLGAGAGELFF
>TRBJ2-1|medium-sized|TRBV6-2/TRBV6-3|.
TGTGCCAGCAGCCGGGACTTCAACAATGAGCAGTTCTTC
CASSRDFNNEQFF
>TRBJ1-2|many|TRBV12-2|.
TGTGCAAGTCGCCCTTCTTTATTTAACTATGGCTACACCTTC
CASRPSLFNYGYTF
>TRBJ1-2|many|TRBV12-3/TRBV12-4|.
TGTGCCAGCAGTTCGACAGCCTATGGCTACACCTTC
CASSSTAYGYTF
>TRBJ2-6|many|TRBV29-1|.
TGCAGCGCGCGGGGCTCTGGGGCCAACGTCCTGACTTTC
CSARGSGANVLTF
>TRBJ2-1|many|TRBV11-3|.
TGTGCCAGCAGCTTAAATCACAATGAGCAGTTCTTC
CASSLNHNEQFF
>TRBJ1-1|.|TRBV28|.
TGTGCCAGCAGCGGTAGATTAGGGGTTAACACTGAAGCTTTCTTT
CASSGRLGVNTEAFF
>TRBJ2-3|many|TRBV11-2|TRBD1
TGTGCCAGCACTCAATCGGACAGGGCTTCAGATACGCAGTATTTT
CASTQSDRASDTQYF
>TRBJ2-7|.|TRBV6-6|.
TGTGCCAGCCGGGCAGCCTACGAGCAGTACTTC
CASRAAYEQYF
>TRBJ1-5|many|TRBV15|.
TGTGCCACGTCCGTGGATTTCAATCAGCCCCAGCATTTT
CATSVDFNQPQHF
>TRBJ1-2|many|TRBV6-5|.
TGTGCCAGCAGTCCGGGACCCTCTGGCTACACCTTC
CASSPGPSGYTF
>TRBJ1-1|many|TRBV3-1|.
TGTGCCAGCAGCCAAGACGCAAGTAACACTGAAGCTTTCTTT
CASSQDASNTEAFF
>TRBJ2-1|many|TRBV5-1|TRBD1
TGCGCCAGCAGCTTGGACCCAGGGGGCAATGAGCAGTTCTTC
CASSLDPGGNEQFF
>TRBJ2-5|few|TRBV5-1|TRBD2
TGCGCCAGCAGCTTGACCAGCGGGATGGGAGAGACCCAGTACTTC
CASSLTSGMGETQYF
>TRBJ2-6|many|TRBV6-5|TRBD1
TGTGCCAGCAGTTACCGACCTCGAGGACAGGGACCTCTTGGAGCCAACGTCCTGACTTTC
CASSYRPRGQGPLGANVLTF
>TRBJ1-3|many|TRBV7-6|TRBD1
TGTGCCAGCAGCTTAGGGTACAGGGGTTCAGGAAACACCATATATTTT
CASSLGYRGSGNTIYF
>TRBJ1-1|many|TRBV7-9|.
TGTGCCAGCTCCGACAGCTTTAACACTGAAGCTTTCTTT
CASSDSFNTEAFF